Presented here are 23 T cell receptor beta chains from one specimen sequenced in a study of blood T cells in healthy people across ages (dated by TCRdb to 2013 to 2016). Libraries were built with 5' RACE. Instrument used: Illumina HiSeq 2500. A second PCR of roughly 6 to 12 cycles was run with a J-beta primer mix and a sample-barcoded 5' primer. In-frame beta chains were kept once TCRdb had trimmed the public reads at Q25 with fastp and called clones with MiXCR. Every entry covers one CDR3 protein and lists the most common genes and DNA from its rows. The table for this sample lists 850,000 to 950,000 distinct CDR3 sequences; 29% of them were counted only once. 15% to 20% of the sample is in the top ten clones. The sample comprised blood. These TCRs come from a woman at least 80 years old in good health.

This sequence joins TRBV5-1 and TRBJ2-4; D is tentatively TRBD1 or TRBD2 (5 bases each). The last part of the DNA fits TRBJ2-7 better; the J call may be wrong. Germline V gene lookup returns CDR1 SGHRS and CDR2 YFSETQ. The CDR3 runs to 15 residues. The DNA of the CDR3 is TGCGCCAGCAGCTTGTCCGGGACGCCGTCCTACGAGCAGTACTTC. Protein: CASSLSGTPSYEQYF.

This CDR3 is CSARDLRTPGLANEEQYF. CDR3 bases: TGCAGTGCTAGAGATTTAAGAACACCGGGACTAGCGAATGAAGAGCAGTACTTC. This chain joins TRBV20-1 and TRBJ2-7; 10 nucleotides match TRBD2. J lost 7 bases, V lost 0 bases, and 18 bases had no gene match. The CDR3 runs 18 residues. Germline assignment: CDR1 DFQATT and CDR2 SNEGSKA (reference sequence).

Regarding this clonotype: The CDR3 carries no conserved terminal phenylalanine or tryptophan, so it likely arises from a read error. The chain links TRBV20-1 to TRBJ2-7; TRBD1 agrees at 10 bases. The CDR3 covers 13 residues. V was clipped by 6 bases and J by 7 bases; unmatched bases: 9. Per germline, CDR1 DFQATT and CDR2 SNEGSKA (reference sequence). The CDR3 here is CSADRGYSNEQYL. CDR3 coding DNA: TGCAGTGCGGACAGGGGGTACTCCAATGAGCAGTACTTA.

This clonotype appeared many times. The chain employs TRBV6-5 and TRBJ2-3, with 10 bases aligning to TRBD2. This CDR3 comprises 14 residues. Germline lookup yields CDR1 MNHEY and CDR2 SVGAGI. V trimming: 7 bases; J trimming: 4 bases; junction bases outside the gene matches: 5. Here the CDR3 reads CASIGTSVADTQYF. The CDR3 DNA reads as TGTGCCAGCATCGGGACTAGCGTGGCAGATACGCAGTATTTT.

Many counts were recorded for this clonotype. The chain recombines TRBV29-1 with TRBJ2-1; 7 bases fit TRBD2. CDR3 length equals 15 residues. Germline CDR1 is SQVTM and CDR2 is ANQGSEA. The J segment lost 9 bases and the V segment lost 5 bases, leaving 16 bases of the junction unmatched. The DNA for the CDR3 is TGCAGCGTTAGGCTTCTGGGGGGGTCTAGGGGTGAGCAGTTCTTC. This translates into CSVRLLGGSRGEQFF.

This chain uses TRBV5-1 with TRBJ2-1; no clear D. CDR3 size: 13 residues. The germline gives CDR1 SGHRS, CDR2 YFSETQ. Trimming left V 6 bases short and J 5 bases short, with 12 bases between. The CDR3 sequence is CASTVYPNNEQFF. DNA for the CDR3: TGCGCCAGCACGGTTTATCCGAACAATGAGCAGTTCTTC.

In this sample, this clonotype turned up many times. The rearrangement links TRBV5-1 to TRBJ1-4; no clear D. Germline V gene data show CDR1 as SGHRS and CDR2 as YFSETQ. With 0 bases removed from V and 0 bases from J, the gap between germline ends came to 6 bases. The CDR3 extends over 15 amino acids. CDR3 coding DNA: TGCGCCAGCAGCTTGGTGGCTGCAACTAATGAAAAACTGTTTTTT. It codes for CASSLVAATNEKLFF.

Notes on this clonotype: Since a much larger clone is just one base distant, this may be a read error. This chain connects TRBV11-2 to TRBJ2-5, with 7 bases identical to TRBD2. Germline V CDR1 and CDR2: SGHAT, FQNNGV. This CDR3 has 15 residues. Trimming at V came to 1 base and at J to 4 bases, leaving 6 bases not matched to a gene. The CDR3 loop is CASSLGRGGAETQYF. CDR3 in DNA: TGTGCCAGCAGCTTAGGGCGGGGAGGGGCAGAGACCCAGTACTTC. The entire variable domain, with the rest obtained from reference TRBV11-2 and TRBJ2-5, is as follows: EAGVAQSPRYKIIEKRQSVAFWCNPISGHATLYWYQQILGQGPKLLIQFQNNGVVDDSQLPKDRFSAERLKGVDSTLKIQPAKLEDSAVYLCASSLGRGGAETQYFGPGTRLLVL.

This clonotype was seen many times. Possible read error: a much larger clone is one base away. The CDR3 reads CASGQGGYEQYF. Here the CDR3 DNA reads TGTGCCAGCGGCCAGGGGGGCTATGAGCAGTACTTC. The gene calls are TRBV12-3 or TRBV12-4 and TRBJ2-5, with TRBD1 as a possible D gene (7 bases). The CDR3 spans 12 residues. Trimming took off 8 bases at V and 11 bases at J, with 18 bases between the two ends.

The chain joins TRBV6-6 to TRBJ2-1; TRBD2 matches 8 bases. Germline CDR1 and CDR2: MNHNY and SVGAGI (reference sequence). Trimming at V came to 7 bases and at J to 8 bases, leaving 10 bases not matched to a gene. The CDR3 sequence is 14 residues long. CDR3 protein: CASTLNGGVYEQFF. DNA of the CDR3: TGTGCCAGCACGCTAAACGGGGGGGTCTATGAGCAGTTCTTC.

This clonotype occurred many times. CDR3 region: CASSQDQGRRETQYF. The CDR3 DNA is TGCGCCAGCAGCCAAGATCAGGGACGCCGAGAGACCCAGTACTTC. This rearrangement joins TRBV4-3 to TRBJ2-5; D may correspond to TRBD1 or TRBD2 (5 bases each). The CDR3 extends over 15 amino acids. The V end was cut by 0 bases, the J end by 4 bases, with 12 bases between. Germline assignment: CDR1 LGHNA and CDR2 YSLEER.

J is TRBJ2-5 and V is TRBV5-8, with 8 bases aligning to TRBD1. Germline CDR1 and CDR2: SGHTS and YDEGEE. V lost 4 bases and J lost 2; bases outside the gene matches: 4. The CDR3 length is 14 residues. The CDR3 protein is CASSGRGLQETQYF. CDR3 DNA: TGTGCCAGCAGCGGCAGGGGGCTGCAAGAGACCCAGTACTTC.

This clonotype was detected ten times or more. V gene TRBV7-2 combines with J gene TRBJ1-2; TRBD1 might be the D (5 bases). Germline V CDR1 and CDR2: SGHTA, FQGNSA. There are 13 residues in the CDR3. Trimming took 11 bases from V and 0 from J, leaving 13 bases between them. The CDR3 coding sequence is TGTGCCGGCGGGACTGAAGCTAACTATGGCTACACCTTC. The encoded protein is CAGGTEANYGYTF.

The table lists this clonotype with many counts. V is TRBV5-1 and J is TRBJ1-1, with D maybe TRBD1 (6 bases). Germline V gene data show CDR1 as SGHRS and CDR2 as YFSETQ. This CDR3 is built from 15 residues. The germline V and J ends were trimmed by 4 bases and 0 bases, with 13 bases remaining between them. CDR3 amino acids: CASSPRQVMNTEAFF. The CDR3 coding sequence is TGCGCCAGCAGCCCCCGACAGGTGATGAACACTGAAGCTTTCTTT.

This clonotype was found many times. The chain combines TRBV7-2 with TRBJ2-7, with 10 bases aligning to TRBD2. There are 17 residues in the CDR3. Trimming removed 0 bases from V and 0 bases from J; junction bases left unmatched: 5. Germline V gene data show CDR1 as SGHTA and CDR2 as FQGNSA. The CDR3 region is CASSLAGTSAGSYEQYF. The CDR3 DNA sequence: TGTGCCAGCAGCTTAGCTGGGACTAGCGCCGGCTCCTACGAGCAGTACTTC. Based on the CDR3 plus reference TRBV7-2 and TRBJ2-7, the full variable domain is GAGVSQSPSNKVTEKGKDVELRCDPISGHTALYWYRQSLGQGLEFLIYFQGNSAPDKSGLPSDRFSAERTGGSVSTLTIQRTQQEDSAVYLCASSLAGTSAGSYEQYFGPGTRLTVT.

The sample holds many counts of this clonotype. The gene calls are TRBV7-2 and TRBJ2-5, with 12 bases identical to TRBD2. The V and J ends lost 0 bases and 6 bases, in that order; junction bases with no gene match: 8. The V gene's germline CDR1 is SGHTA and CDR2 FQGNSA. The CDR3 totals 17 residues. The CDR3 is CASSLALRLAGGKTQYF. The CDR3 DNA is TGTGCCAGCAGCTTAGCGCTAAGGCTAGCGGGGGGGAAGACCCAGTACTTC.

The rearrangement links TRBV9 to TRBJ1-1; 10 bases are a match to TRBD1. Germline V gene lookup returns CDR1 SGDLS and CDR2 YYNGEE. V trimming: 0 bases; J trimming: 5 bases; junction bases outside the gene matches: 4. CDR3 length: 15 residues. This CDR3 reads CASSVGGQGGTEAFF. For the CDR3, the DNA is TGTGCCAGCAGCGTAGGTGGACAGGGGGGTACTGAAGCTTTCTTT.

About this clonotype itself: A much larger clonotype is one base distant, so this may be a read error. This chain links TRBV20-1 with TRBJ2-1; no clear D gene. The CDR3 length is 14 residues. Trimming shortened V by 6 bases and J by 7 bases, and 19 bases separated the two germline ends. Germline-derived CDR1 and CDR2 are DFQATT and SNEGSKA (reference sequence). The CDR3 nucleotides are TGCAGTGCCGTACGGATTAGACGTAGTAATGAGCAGTTCTTC. It translates to CSAVRIRRSNEQFF.

A word on this clonotype: Just one base apart from a much larger clone, this may be a read error. This chain connects TRBV6-2 or TRBV6-3 to TRBJ2-7; the D is unclear. Between the trimmed V and J ends, which lost 3 bases and 0 bases, there was a span of 9 bases. The CDR3 contains 14 residues. CDR1 and CDR2 (germline): MNHEY, SVGEGT. The CDR3 sequence is CASSYRTHSYEQYV. The CDR3 DNA reads TGTGCCAGCAGTTATCGGACCCACTCCTACGAGCAGTACGTC.

The V gene is TRBV5-1, the J gene TRBJ1-1, with 8 bases identical to TRBD1. This CDR3 is 16 amino acids long. Trimming took 3 bases from V and 0 from J; bases not matched to a gene: 7. Germline-derived CDR1 and CDR2 are SGHRS and YFSETQ. CDR3 coding DNA: TGCGCCAGCAGCTACGGAACAGGGGGACTGAACACTGAAGCTTTCTTT. It is translated as CASSYGTGGLNTEAFF.

This clonotype was seen at least ten times. This sequence joins TRBV24-1 and TRBJ1-5; no clear D gene. CDR1 KGHDR and CDR2 SFDVKD come from the germline V gene. The germline V and J ends were trimmed by 7 bases and 3 bases, with 12 bases remaining between them. CDR3 length: 14 residues. CDR3 DNA sequence: TGTGCCACCAGAACGACCAGATACAATCAGCCCCAGCATTTT. Translating it yields CATRTTRYNQPQHF.

This clonotype was counted at least ten times. V gene TRBV7-2 combines with J gene TRBJ2-5, with no clear D. V gave up 5 bases and J gave up 4 bases, with 11 bases separating them. The CDR3 length is 13 residues. The V gene's germline CDR1 is SGHTA and CDR2 FQGNSA. CDR3 region: CASSPSRGETQYF. Here the CDR3 DNA reads TGTGCCAGCAGCCCTTCGCGTGGAGAGACCCAGTACTTC.

This clonotype appeared many times. J is TRBJ2-3 and V is TRBV5-1, with D possibly matching TRBD2 (7 bases). This CDR3 is built from 15 residues. CDR1 and CDR2 from the germline V gene are SGHRS and YFSETQ. Trimming removed 8 bases from V and 1 base from J, with 17 bases in between. CDR3 residues: CASYAGAVRTDTQYF. In DNA, the CDR3 is TGCGCCAGTTACGCGGGGGCCGTCCGCACAGATACGCAGTATTTT.